The present T cell receptor (beta chain) was sequenced within a study of blood T cell repertoires in COVID-19 (dated by TCRdb to about 2020). With respect to the entire study: Samples covering the acute and convalescent phases of COVID-19 were provided by collaborators in the United States, Italy and Spain. The prospective study material was composed of cDNA or gDNA derived from T cells, B-cell-depleted T cells, or PBMCs. Subjects who had been exposed to COVID-19, were actively infected with it, or had recovered from it provided the deeply sampled blood TCRbeta repertoires that made up the dataset. The repertoires were released in a freely available public database meant as a resource for research on the immune response to SARS-CoV-2. Samples came from the ongoing ImmuneRACE study (first 160 participants) plus 1,254 subjects from 6 global collaborators. A de-identified subject ID, COVID-19 status, age in years and sex were almost always included in the sample metadata. Where HLA class I and class II types were available, the types were taken from metadata supplied by the sample provider, not from assay-based typing.

Here is what the overall study found, with its caveats: The amount of clinical and demographic metadata varied by source and participant and was provided uncurated.

With respect to this clone: The target of this receptor is not known. No clone much larger than this one lies a single base away; base qualities are absent.

The immunoSEQ Assay, a bias-controlled multiplex PCR, was used to amplify TCRbeta CDR3 regions from genomic DNA. The original pipeline was this. The number of nucleated cells in each sample was estimated from the amplification of reference gene primers within the assay. To quantify the absolute abundance of each unique TCRbeta CDR3 rearrangement, sequence reads were collapsed and filtered. For each sample, productive Simpson clonality was calculated as the square root of Simpson's diversity index over productive rearrangements. Drawn from immuneACCESS, this table holds only the in-frame rearrangements with V and J called that TCRdb kept. Clones are partly lost; checked studies trace under half to an unresolved V gene and leave the rest unexplained. D and trimming come from the DNA, and the V and J calls and clone size come from that table. The sample data list 150,000 to 200,000 clones, and more than 70% of these were observed just once. The leading ten clones occupy 2.5% to 3% of the sample.

V trim: 5 bases; J trim: 4 bases; unmatched bases: 12. The germline V gene encodes CDR1 SEHNR and CDR2 FQNEAQ (reference sequence). Its CDR3 holds 16 amino acids, cysteine through phenylalanine. Solely the CDR3 DNA is kept, with 48 bases framed from the first base. Whole blood was collected in K2EDTA tubes by collaborating institutions according to the institutions' own protocols. For TCRbeta analysis, collaborators shipped samples in one of three forms: frozen whole blood, isolated PBMCs, or DNA extracted from either of those sample types. Here the chain combines TRBV7-9 and TRBJ2-5; TRBD2 matches 8 bases in the middle. The sequence was obtained from a man in his sixties with acute or convalescent COVID-19. Material: peripheral blood. CDR3 loop: CASSPPPGLGIETQYF. The DNA is as follows: TGTGCCAGCAGCCCCCCTCCGGGACTAGGCATAGAGACCCAGTACTTC.